The 13 T cell receptor beta chains presented below share a single source sample, sequenced in a study of blood T cell repertoires in COVID-19. The repertoire was sequenced with immunoSEQ multiplex PCR; TCRdb's copy has only in-frame clones and lacks some. The data contain roughly 150,000 clones, 81% of them singletons. Sequenced input: peripheral blood. The source of these receptors is a human donor in a cohort sampled during active COVID-19.

Written as DNA, the CDR3 is TGTGCCAGTACCATGATGGCGGGCTCTAGCACAGATACGCAGTATTTT. This sequence encodes CASTMMAGSSTDTQYF. The chain is built from TRBV19 and TRBJ2-3; TRBD2 might be the D (5 bases). The CDR3 has 16 amino acids. V gave up 7 bases and J gave up 0 bases, with 17 bases separating them. Looked up from germline, CDR1 is LNHDA and CDR2 is SQIVND (reference sequence).

J is TRBJ1-1 and V is TRBV6-2 or TRBV6-3; D unclear. The V gene lost 2 bases and the J gene lost 4 bases, with 8 bases spanning the gap. Germline CDR1 reads MNHEY; CDR2 reads SVGEGT. The CDR3 runs to 13 residues. CDR3 DNA sequence: TGTGCCAGCAGTTACGTGCGGGGCACTGAAGCTTTCTTT. Translation: CASSYVRGTEAFF.

This clone was observed a few times. This chain links TRBV30 with TRBJ2-7; weak D call: TRBD2 (5 bases). V lost 1 base, J lost 5 bases, and 12 bases lay in between. There are 13 residues in the CDR3. Germline CDR1 GTSNPN, CDR2 SVGIG (reference sequence). The CDR3 DNA is TGTGCCTGGAGTGGTGAGGGATTTAACGAGCAGTACTTC. It is translated as CAWSGEGFNEQYF.

The chain has TRBV7-2 and TRBJ2-5, with TRBD2 identical over 15 bases. In germline, CDR1 is SGHTA, CDR2 FQGNSA. This CDR3 has 21 residues. V was clipped by 0 bases and J by 0 bases; unmatched bases: 11. This CDR3 reads CASSLAPSLGLAGGYQETQYF. In DNA, the CDR3 is TGTGCCAGCAGCTTAGCTCCCTCTTTGGGACTAGCGGGGGGCTACCAAGAGACCCAGTACTTC.

This clone was recorded once. The chain's CDR3 is CATVRVATNEKLFF. The CDR3 DNA is TGTGCCACCGTACGAGTGGCAACTAATGAAAAACTGTTTTTT. V gene TRBV28 combines with J gene TRBJ1-4; D ambiguous. This CDR3 has 14 amino acids. Germline V lookup: CDR1 MDHEN, CDR2 SYDVKM. V lost 10 bases to trimming and J lost 0 bases, with 12 bases between them.

The J gene is TRBJ1-2, the V gene TRBV20-1, with TRBD1 matching over 8 bases. V shed 3 bases and J 5 bases; nucleotides not matched to a gene: 2. Per the germline V gene, CDR1 is DFQATT and CDR2 is SNEGSKA (reference sequence). The CDR3 length is 12 residues. The CDR3 sequence is CSASRTGYGYTF. In DNA form, the CDR3 reads TGCAGTGCTAGTCGGACAGGGTATGGCTACACCTTC.

V and J are TRBV27 and TRBJ2-1, with D tentatively TRBD2 (6 bases). Per the germline V gene, CDR1 is MNHEY and CDR2 is SMNVEV (reference sequence). Trimming shortened V by 3 bases and J by 7 bases, and 19 bases separated the two germline ends. The CDR3 totals 16 residues. CDR3 nucleotides: TGTGCCAGCAGTTTTTCCTCGGGGGATAAAGTAAATGAGCAGTTCTTC. Its translation is CASSFSSGDKVNEQFF.

Notes on this clone: One end of the junction is discordant with germline, which a read error may explain. The J gene is TRBJ1-3, the V gene TRBV10-3; TRBD1 aligns across 8 bases. The CDR3 length is 11 residues. From germline, CDR1 is ENHRY and CDR2 SYGVKD. CDR3 region: CAGGQGKTIYF. CDR3 in DNA: TGTGCCGGTGGACAGGGAAAGACCATATATTTT.

V is TRBV7-9 and J is TRBJ1-5, with 11 bases lining up with TRBD1. The germline V gene encodes CDR1 SEHNR and CDR2 FQNEAQ (reference sequence). CDR3 length equals 16 residues. J was trimmed by 5 bases and V by 5 bases; bases with no gene match: 8. Written as DNA, the CDR3 is TGTGCCAGCAGCCCCGGGACAGGGGGGTACCATCAGCCCCAGCATTTT. Translating gives CASSPGTGGYHQPQHF.

The chain has TRBV11-2 and TRBJ2-3; 9 positions match TRBD1. This CDR3 contains 15 residues. V lost 1 base and J lost 3; bases outside the gene matches: 2. Germline V gives CDR1 SGHAT, CDR2 FQNNGV. The CDR3 loop is CASSLGDRETDTQYF. The CDR3 coding sequence is TGTGCCAGCAGCTTAGGGGACAGGGAAACAGATACGCAGTATTTT.

The DNA for the CDR3 is TGTGCCAGCAGCAAATACGAGGGGGCGAAGGGGACCCAGTACTTC. This gives the protein CASSKYEGAKGTQYF. The chain carries TRBV21-1 and TRBJ2-5; the table's D call of TRBD1 was not tested on the DNA. TRBV21-1 is a documented pseudogene. The CDR3 covers 15 residues.

V gene TRBV28 combines with J gene TRBJ2-1; 7 positions match TRBD2. Germline trimming cut 8 bases from V and 7 bases from J; bases unmatched to any gene: 5. CDR3 length: 12 amino acids. CDR1 MDHEN and CDR2 SYDVKM come from the germline V gene. The CDR3 loop is CASSGRGNEQFF. DNA for the CDR3: TGTGCCAGCTCGGGGAGGGGAAATGAGCAGTTCTTC.

The rearrangement joins TRBV19 to TRBJ1-1, with D perhaps TRBD1 (6 bases). The CDR3 spans 12 residues. Trimming removed 10 bases at V and 0 bases at J, with 9 bases between. CDR1 is LNHDA and CDR2 is SQIVND in the germline V gene (reference sequence). The DNA of the CDR3 is TGTGCCATACAGGGCATGAACACTGAAGCTTTCTTT. It translates to CAIQGMNTEAFF. Combining the CDR3 with reference TRBV19 and TRBJ1-1 gives the whole variable domain DGGITQSPKYLFRKEGQNVTLSCEQNLNHDAMYWYRQDPGQGLRLIYYSQIVNDFQKGDIAEGYSVSREKKESFPLTVTSAQKNPTAFYLCAIQGMNTEAFFGQGTRLTVV.